The 24 T cell receptor beta chains given below trace back to one sample, sequenced in a study of neurological immune-mediated disorders. TCRdb passed the 5' RACE reads through MiXCR, listing each CDR3 protein once. The sample has roughly 60,000 distinct CDR3 sequences; roughly 2.5% are singletons. Input material: PBMCs. The source is a man aged 50-59 years with multiple sclerosis.

The table lists this clonotype with many counts. The CDR3: CASSSPYEQYF. In DNA form, the CDR3 reads TGTGCCAGCAGCTCCCCTTACGAGCAGTACTTC. The chain is built from TRBV3-1 and TRBJ2-7; D gene ambiguous. Germline V gene sequence: CDR1 LGHDT, CDR2 YNNKEL (reference sequence). The CDR3 extends over 11 amino acids. The V end was cut by 5 bases, the J end by 4 bases, with 6 bases between.

The sample holds many counts of this clonotype. The genes are TRBV28 and TRBJ2-7, with 8 bases aligning to TRBD1. Germline CDR1 is MDHEN and CDR2 is SYDVKM. The CDR3 consists of 12 residues. Unmatched junction bases numbered 5, after V lost 11 bases and J lost 2 bases. CDR3 in amino acids: CASPTGAYEQYF. Here the CDR3 DNA reads TGTGCCTCCCCGACAGGGGCCTACGAGCAGTACTTC.

On this clonotype: A junction boundary mismatches the germline segment, possibly from a read error. V is TRBV20-1 and J is TRBJ1-6, with 10 bases identical to TRBD1. This CDR3 contains 16 residues. Germline V gene lookup returns CDR1 DFQATT and CDR2 SNEGSKA (reference sequence). The CDR3 DNA sequence: TGCAGTGCTCTAGGACAGGGGGGAGTCTATAATTCAACCCTCAACTTT. Its protein is CSALGQGGVYNSTLNF.

Many counts were recorded for this clonotype. The rearrangement joins TRBV14 to TRBJ2-1; D call uncertain. The CDR3 contains 11 residues. Trimming pared 2 bases from V and 7 bases from J, leaving 3 bases between. Germline V gene sequence: CDR1 SGHDN, CDR2 FVKESK. CDR3 protein: CASSQWNEQFF. CDR3 nucleotide sequence: TGTGCCAGCAGCCAATGGAATGAGCAGTTCTTC.

This clonotype showed up many times. V gene TRBV12-3 or TRBV12-4 combines with J gene TRBJ2-3; D remains unclear. The length of the CDR3 is 14 residues. V was trimmed by 2 bases and J by 1 base, leaving 7 bases between them. The DNA of the CDR3 is TGTGCCAGCAGTTTATTGGGTGGCACAGATACGCAGTATTTT. Translated, it gives CASSLLGGTDTQYF.

Ten or more counts support this clonotype. The chain recombines TRBV12-3 or TRBV12-4 with TRBJ1-1; tentatively, D is TRBD1 (5 bases). Trimming cost V 7 bases and J 0 bases, with 21 bases left between them. This CDR3 contains 17 residues. The CDR3 reads CASTPWGRRFMNTEAFF. The CDR3 DNA is TGTGCCAGCACCCCCTGGGGCAGGAGATTCATGAACACTGAAGCTTTCTTT.

This clonotype was seen many times. For the CDR3, the DNA is TGCAGCGGGGGAGATCGAGGGGGCGAGCAGTACTTC. It is translated as CSGGDRGGEQYF. The chain employs TRBV29-1 and TRBJ2-7; possible D gene TRBD1, 6 bases. Germline V lookup: CDR1 SQVTM, CDR2 ANQGSEA. The CDR3 spans 12 residues. Trimming stripped 7 bases from V and 6 bases from J, with 16 bases between.

This clonotype was found many times. The chain is built from TRBV5-1 and TRBJ1-2; TRBD1 might be the D (5 bases). The ends were cut back, 4 bases at V and 8 bases at J, with 12 bases in the middle. The CDR3 length is 12 residues. Germline CDR1 is SGHRS and CDR2 is YFSETQ. CDR3: CASSAEGAGYTF. The DNA for the CDR3 is TGCGCCAGCAGCGCAGAAGGGGCCGGCTACACCTTC.

This clonotype was observed at least ten times. The chain couples TRBV7-9 to TRBJ1-6, with a possible D match to TRBD1 (6 bases). Looked up from germline, CDR1 is SEHNR and CDR2 is FQNEAQ (reference sequence). Between the trimmed V and J ends, which lost 5 bases and 14 bases, there was a span of 19 bases. CDR3 length: 14 amino acids. The CDR3 nucleotides are TGTGCCAGCAGCGTAAGGGGAGGACAGTACACCCTCCACTTT. Translation: CASSVRGGQYTLHF.

There are many counts of this clonotype. The chain links TRBV3-1 to TRBJ1-2; 9 nucleotides agree with TRBD1. Germline CDR1 reads LGHDT; CDR2 reads YNNKEL (reference sequence). The CDR3 has 16 amino acids. V was pared by 3 bases and J by 3 bases, with 8 bases of the junction left unmatched. The CDR3 loop is CASSQPGTGIDYGYTF. The CDR3 DNA reads TGTGCCAGCAGCCAGCCCGGGACAGGGATAGACTATGGCTACACCTTC.

This clonotype was counted many times. The chain combines TRBV30 with TRBJ2-1; 10 nucleotides agree with TRBD2. V gave up 1 base and J gave up 5 bases; unmatched junction bases: 5. The CDR3 runs 15 residues. Germline loops: CDR1 GTSNPN, CDR2 SVGIG (reference sequence). Here the CDR3 reads CAWSDTGTSDNEQFF. The CDR3, as DNA: TGTGCCTGGAGTGATACCGGGACTAGCGACAATGAGCAGTTCTTC.

This clonotype was found many times. The chain joins TRBV6-2 or TRBV6-3 to TRBJ1-1, with D hard to call. The V end was cut by 4 bases, the J end by 6 bases, with 21 bases between. The CDR3 extends over 16 amino acids. The germline V gene encodes CDR1 MNHEY and CDR2 SVGEGT. As DNA, the CDR3 is TGTGCCAGCAGTTCACCCATCTTCTCGGGGAGGTCTGAAGCTTTCTTT. Protein: CASSSPIFSGRSEAFF.

This clonotype was counted many times. This chain links TRBV2 with TRBJ2-1; no reliable D call. The CDR3 spans 13 residues. V shed 2 bases and J shed 4 bases, with 6 bases lying between them. Germline CDR1 reads SNHLY; CDR2 reads FYNNEI. The CDR3 DNA reads as TGTGCCAGCAGTGAAAGGCAGTACAATGAGCAGTTCTTC. This encodes CASSERQYNEQFF.

This clonotype was seen many times. This chain uses TRBV29-1 with TRBJ1-2; D gene unclear. Germline values: CDR1 SQVTM, CDR2 ANQGSEA. Trimming pared 2 bases from V and 6 bases from J, leaving 16 bases between. The CDR3 covers 14 residues. The CDR3 coding sequence is TGCAGCGTTGAAACATATGCATGGCGAGATGGCTACACCTTC. Translated: CSVETYAWRDGYTF.

This clonotype was seen many times. This chain connects TRBV20-1 to TRBJ1-5, with unresolved D. The germline V gene encodes CDR1 DFQATT and CDR2 SNEGSKA (reference sequence). Trimming cost V 0 bases and J 3 bases, with 15 bases left between them. The CDR3 is 16 amino acids. The CDR3 DNA reads TGCAGTGCTAGAGATCGACCGGGGAGTTCCAATCAGCCCCAGCATTTT. This sequence encodes CSARDRPGSSNQPQHF.

In its sample, this clonotype was seen a few times. This may be a read error: a much more frequent sequence differs by one nucleotide. The chain has TRBV20-1 and TRBJ2-5, with 8 bases identical to TRBD2. The germline V gene has CDR1 DFQATT and CDR2 SNEGSKA (reference sequence). This CDR3 is 15 amino acids long. The CDR3 spells CSARDHGRVQENQYF. In DNA form, the CDR3 reads TGCAGTGCTAGAGATCACGGGAGGGTTCAAGAGAACCAGTACTTC.

Ten or more counts support this clonotype. The chain has TRBV12-3 or TRBV12-4 and TRBJ2-1; 7 bases map to TRBD1. This CDR3 has 13 residues. Trimming took 3 bases from V and 6 from J; bases not matched to a gene: 2. Written as DNA, the CDR3 is TGTGCCAGCAGTTTTCAGGGGGTCAATGAGCAGTTCTTC. This encodes CASSFQGVNEQFF.

This clonotype has ten or more counts. The chain carries TRBV7-9 and TRBJ1-2, with D uncertain. Trimming cost V 6 bases and J 5 bases, with 10 bases left between them. The CDR3 spans 12 residues. CDR1 SEHNR and CDR2 FQNEAQ come from the germline V gene (reference sequence). DNA for the CDR3: TGTGCCAGCAGGAAGGACGTATATGGCTACACCTTC. Protein: CASRKDVYGYTF.

The table lists this clonotype with many counts. The chain is built from TRBV7-7 and TRBJ2-7; 10 bases match TRBD1. CDR1 and CDR2 (germline): SSHAT, FNYEAQ (reference sequence). The trim removed 3 bases at V and 3 bases at J, leaving 5 bases unmatched. This CDR3 comprises 15 residues. The CDR3 spells CASSLGQGRGYEQYF. The CDR3 DNA is TGTGCCAGCAGCTTGGGACAGGGGAGAGGCTACGAGCAGTACTTC.

This clonotype has at least ten counts. V and J are TRBV6-2 or TRBV6-3 and TRBJ2-6; D could derive from TRBD1 or TRBD2 (5 bases each). Germline loops: CDR1 MNHEY, CDR2 SVGEGT. This CDR3 contains 15 residues. V was pared by 10 bases and J by 0 bases, with 13 bases between. This CDR3 reads CATRWGTSGANVLTF. For the CDR3, the DNA is TGTGCCACGAGATGGGGGACCTCTGGGGCCAACGTCCTGACTTTC.

This clonotype has ten or more counts. The J gene is TRBJ1-5, the V gene TRBV6-2 or TRBV6-3; no definite D call. This CDR3 region has 14 residues. V gave up 1 base and J gave up 2 bases, with 6 bases separating them. Germline V gives CDR1 MNHEY, CDR2 SVGEGT. Here the CDR3 reads CASSYFGGNQPQHF. In DNA form, the CDR3 reads TGTGCCAGCAGTTACTTTGGGGGCAATCAGCCCCAGCATTTT.

This clonotype was seen repeatedly, ten times or more. V is TRBV5-1 and J is TRBJ1-1; a weak D match, TRBD1 (5 bases). V lost 3 bases to trimming and J lost 7 bases, with 13 bases between them. CDR1 SGHRS and CDR2 YFSETQ come from the germline V gene. This CDR3 has 13 amino acids. The CDR3 here is CASSSGRAGEAFF. CDR3 nucleotide sequence: TGCGCCAGCAGCTCTGGCAGGGCTGGTGAAGCTTTCTTT.

Ten or more counts support this clonotype. The chain employs TRBV9 and TRBJ1-2; weak D call: TRBD1 (5 bases). CDR3 length: 15 residues. Per germline, CDR1 SGDLS and CDR2 YYNGEE. V was clipped by 0 bases and J by 2 bases, with 11 bases between them. The CDR3 loop reads CASSVVPGRNYGYTF. The CDR3, as DNA: TGTGCCAGCAGCGTAGTGCCAGGGAGGAACTATGGCTACACCTTC.

This clonotype showed up many times. The genes are TRBV5-1 and TRBJ2-1, with TRBD2 matching 10 bases. This CDR3 has 16 amino acids. Germline loops: CDR1 SGHRS, CDR2 YFSETQ. Trimming removed 0 bases from V and 3 bases from J; junction bases left unmatched: 3. CDR3 residues: CASSLETSGHYNEQFF. CDR3 DNA: TGCGCCAGCAGCTTGGAGACTAGCGGGCACTACAATGAGCAGTTCTTC.